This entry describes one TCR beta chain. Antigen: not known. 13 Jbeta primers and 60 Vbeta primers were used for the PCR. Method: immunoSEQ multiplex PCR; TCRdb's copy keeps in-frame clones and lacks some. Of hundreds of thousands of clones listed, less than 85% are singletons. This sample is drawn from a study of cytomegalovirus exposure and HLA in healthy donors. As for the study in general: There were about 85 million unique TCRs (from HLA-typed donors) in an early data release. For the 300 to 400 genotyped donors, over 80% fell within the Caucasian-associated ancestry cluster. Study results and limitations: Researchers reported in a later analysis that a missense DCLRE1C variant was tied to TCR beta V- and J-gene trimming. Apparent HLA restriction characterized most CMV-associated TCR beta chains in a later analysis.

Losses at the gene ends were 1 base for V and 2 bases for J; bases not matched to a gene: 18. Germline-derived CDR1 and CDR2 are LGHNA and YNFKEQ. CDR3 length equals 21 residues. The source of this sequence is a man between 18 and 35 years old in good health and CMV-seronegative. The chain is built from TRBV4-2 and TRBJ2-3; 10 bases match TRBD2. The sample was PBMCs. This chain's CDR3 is CASSQGSSPLLAGVNTDTQYF. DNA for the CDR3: TGTGCCAGCAGCCAAGGGTCCTCCCCCCTTCTAGCGGGAGTGAACACAGATACGCAGTATTTT.